Listed below are T cell receptor beta chains from one sample, sequenced in a study of blood T cell repertoires in COVID-19. TCRdb keeps only in-frame clones here, not all; method: immunoSEQ multiplex PCR. In the table there are a few hundred thousand clones, around 91% of which are singletons. Sequences were obtained from PBMCs or T cells enriched from blood (not recorded which). Source of these receptors: a woman between 18 and 30 years old with acute COVID-19. The CDR3 runs from the conserved cysteine through the conserved F or W.

V	CDR3
TRBV5-1	CASSLIRWLGETLNTGELFF
TRBV7-2	CASSFYREDTEAFF
TRBV3-1/TRBV3-2	CASSQVPVAFNEQFF
TRBV10-1	CASSVGGQENIQYF
TRBV9	CASSPKTSGASSYNEQFF
TRBV23-1	CASGGGSFMDEQFF
TRBV29-1	CSVASRSTGNNEQFF
TRBV27	CAAGVRNEQFF
TRBV10-3	CAIEPGTSGANVLTF
TRBV24-1	CATSDSSGIYNEQFF
TRBV2	CASSFSTTGTSGNEQYF
TRBV6-4	CASSDRGAASGRNEQFF
TRBV6-6	CASRGAGTGDNEQYF
TRBV19	CASMGTGIYGEQYF
TRBV27	CASSNSLYEQYF
TRBV4-2	CASSQGVNTEAFF
TRBV6-1	CASSESFTDTQYF
TRBV19	CASRTHAGQAIQETQYF
TRBV5-8	CASSRRLAGETDTQYF
TRBV6-6	CASSYSKQWETQYF
TRBV28	CASSLGWTGANEQFF
TRBV18	CASSPNSWEQYF
TRBV5-1	CASSGDSLAMRQFF
TRBV27	CASSQSYRSVIKTQYF
TRBV28	CASTTDREGGYTF
TRBV18	CASSEQGYYGYTF